Reported below is one T cell receptor (beta chain). Its target is unknown. Only in-frame clones appear in the TCRdb table, and some are missing; sequencing was by immunoSEQ multiplex PCR. The sample comprises 200,000 or so clones, around four fifths of which are singletons, and less than 9% rests with the top ten. This specimen belongs to a study of cytomegalovirus exposure and HLA in healthy donors. Study as a whole: A subsequent analysis stated that the 120 or so validation repertoires were run on the same platform as the roughly 670 first-cohort repertoires.

The germline CDR1 and CDR2 sequences are SNHLY and FYNNEI. Losses at the gene ends were 6 bases for V and 4 bases for J; bases not matched to a gene: 13. The CDR3 sequence is 18 residues long. Study findings and constraints: As confirmed in vitro, a few CMV-associated chains were specific for CMV antigens. Cytomegalovirus association was assigned to over 150 TCR beta chains.

Source material: PBMCs. The gene calls are TRBV2 and TRBJ2-2; TRBD2 matches 11 bases. The source of this sequence is a man younger than 35 in good health and CMV-seropositive. Here the CDR3 reads CASSEPSGRRISTGELFF. The DNA for the CDR3 is TGTGCCAGCAGCGAACCTAGCGGGAGGAGGATAAGCACCGGGGAGCTGTTTTTT. The whole variable domain, filled in from reference TRBV2 and TRBJ2-2, reads EPEVTQTPSHQVTQMGQEVILRCVPISNHLYFYWYRQILGQKVEFLVSFYNNEISEKSEIFDDQFSVERPDGSNFTLKIRSTKLEDSAMYFCASSEPSGRRISTGELFFGEGSRLTVL.